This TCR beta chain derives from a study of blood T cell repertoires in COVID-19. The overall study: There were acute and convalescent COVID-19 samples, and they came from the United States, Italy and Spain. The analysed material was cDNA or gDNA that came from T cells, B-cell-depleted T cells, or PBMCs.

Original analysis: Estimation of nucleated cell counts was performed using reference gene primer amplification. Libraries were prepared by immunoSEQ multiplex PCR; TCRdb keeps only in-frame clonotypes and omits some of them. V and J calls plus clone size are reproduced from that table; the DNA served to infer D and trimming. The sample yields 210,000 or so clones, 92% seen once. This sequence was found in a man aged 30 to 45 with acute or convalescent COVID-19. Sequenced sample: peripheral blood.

CDR3 in DNA: TGTGCCAGCAGGGGTAGCGGGAGGGCCTTGGAGTTCTTC. This encodes CASRGSGRALEFF. This chain links TRBV6-5 with TRBJ2-1, with TRBD2 matching 11 bases. Per germline, CDR1 MNHEY and CDR2 SVGAGI. Trimming cost V 6 bases and J 14 bases; bases outside gene matches: 9. The CDR3 contains 13 residues.